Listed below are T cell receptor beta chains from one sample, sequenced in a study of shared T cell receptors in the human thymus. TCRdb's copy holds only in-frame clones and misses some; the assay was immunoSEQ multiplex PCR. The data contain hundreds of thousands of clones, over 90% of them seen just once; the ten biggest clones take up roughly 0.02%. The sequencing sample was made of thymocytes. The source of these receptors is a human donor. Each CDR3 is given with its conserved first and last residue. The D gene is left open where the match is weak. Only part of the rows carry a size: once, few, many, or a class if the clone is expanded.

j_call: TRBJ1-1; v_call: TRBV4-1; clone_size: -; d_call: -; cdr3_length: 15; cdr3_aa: CASSPRWPPSLEAFF; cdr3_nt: TGCGCCAGCAGCCCGAGATGGCCGCCCTCACTCGAAGCTTTCTTT
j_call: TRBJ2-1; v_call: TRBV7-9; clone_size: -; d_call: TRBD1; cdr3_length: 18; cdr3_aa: CASSTHAGQGLIYNEQFF; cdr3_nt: TGTGCCAGCAGCACGCACGCTGGACAGGGACTGATCTACAATGAGCAGTTCTTC
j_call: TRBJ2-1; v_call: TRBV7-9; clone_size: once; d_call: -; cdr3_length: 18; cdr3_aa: CASSPGQVKPIPYNEQFF; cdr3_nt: TGTGCCAGCAGCCCAGGCCAAGTAAAACCCATCCCCTACAATGAGCAGTTCTTC
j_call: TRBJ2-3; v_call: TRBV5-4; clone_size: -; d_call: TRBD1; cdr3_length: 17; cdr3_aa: CASSSHRGAQDTDTQYF; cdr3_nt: TGTGCCAGCAGCTCCCACAGGGGGGCGCAGGACACAGATACGCAGTATTTT
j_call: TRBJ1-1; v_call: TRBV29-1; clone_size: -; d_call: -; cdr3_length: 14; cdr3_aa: CSADTGLMNTEAFF; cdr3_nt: TGCAGCGCCGACACAGGGTTAATGAACACTGAAGCTTTCTTT
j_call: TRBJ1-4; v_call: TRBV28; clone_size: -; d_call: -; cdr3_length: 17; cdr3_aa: CASSFPFGAERREKLFF; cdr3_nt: TGTGCCAGCAGTTTTCCTTTCGGGGCAGAAAGACGGGAAAAACTGTTTTTT
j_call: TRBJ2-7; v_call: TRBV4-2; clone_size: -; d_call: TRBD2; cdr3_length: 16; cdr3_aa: CASSQFNGRASDEQYF; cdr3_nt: TGTGCCAGCAGCCAATTCAACGGGAGGGCCAGCGACGAGCAGTACTTC
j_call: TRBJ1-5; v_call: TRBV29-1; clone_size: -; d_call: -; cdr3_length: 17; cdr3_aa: CSVSLVGDDGGNQPQHF; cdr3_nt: TGCAGCGTTTCCCTTGTAGGGGACGACGGGGGCAATCAGCCCCAGCATTTT
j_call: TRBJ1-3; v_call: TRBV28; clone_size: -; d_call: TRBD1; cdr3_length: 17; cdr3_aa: CASSLWGQGFSGNTIYF; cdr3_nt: TGTGCCAGCAGTTTGTGGGGACAGGGTTTCTCTGGAAACACCATATATTTT
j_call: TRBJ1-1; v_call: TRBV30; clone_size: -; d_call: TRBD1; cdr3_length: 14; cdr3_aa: CAWRGQGMNTEAFF; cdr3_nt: TGTGCCTGGAGGGGACAGGGCATGAACACTGAAGCTTTCTTT
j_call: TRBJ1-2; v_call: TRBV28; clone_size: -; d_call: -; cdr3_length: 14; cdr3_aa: CASQGLTHYRGYTF; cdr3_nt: TGTGCCAGTCAGGGGCTAACTCATTATCGTGGCTACACCTTC
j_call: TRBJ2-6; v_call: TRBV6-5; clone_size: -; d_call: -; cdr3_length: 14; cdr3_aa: CASMKGAGANVLTF; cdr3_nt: TGTGCCAGCATGAAGGGCGCTGGGGCCAACGTCCTGACTTTC
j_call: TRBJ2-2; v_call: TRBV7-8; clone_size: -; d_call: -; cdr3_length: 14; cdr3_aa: CASSSNDCTGELFF; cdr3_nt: TGTGCCAGCAGCTCCAACGACTGTACCGGGGAGCTGTTTTTT
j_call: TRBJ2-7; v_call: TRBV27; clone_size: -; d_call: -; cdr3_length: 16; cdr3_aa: CASSLAPVAPYYEQYF; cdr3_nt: TGTGCCAGCAGTTTGGCCCCCGTGGCCCCTTATTACGAGCAGTACTTC
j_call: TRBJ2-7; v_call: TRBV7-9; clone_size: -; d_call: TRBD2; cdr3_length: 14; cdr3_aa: CASSLTSGNYEQYF; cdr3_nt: TGTGCCAGCAGCTTAACCAGCGGGAACTACGAGCAGTACTTC
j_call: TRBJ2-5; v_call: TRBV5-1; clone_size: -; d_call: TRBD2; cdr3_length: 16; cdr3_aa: CASSLVTSALQETQYF; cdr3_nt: TGCGCCAGCAGCTTGGTGACTAGCGCGCTCCAAGAGACCCAGTACTTC
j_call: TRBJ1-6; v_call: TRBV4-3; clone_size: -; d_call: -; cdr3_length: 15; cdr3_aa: CASSQVPQLNSPLHF; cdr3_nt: TGCGCCAGCAGCCAAGTCCCACAGTTAAATTCACCCCTCCACTTT
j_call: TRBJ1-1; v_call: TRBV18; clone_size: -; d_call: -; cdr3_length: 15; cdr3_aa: CASSPQGGMNTEAFF; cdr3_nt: TGTGCCAGCTCACCACAGGGCGGAATGAACACTGAAGCTTTCTTT
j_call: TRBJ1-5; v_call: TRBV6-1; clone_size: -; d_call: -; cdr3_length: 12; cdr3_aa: CASSEDPPPQHF; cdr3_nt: TGTGCCAGCAGTGAAGACCCCCCGCCCCAGCATTTT
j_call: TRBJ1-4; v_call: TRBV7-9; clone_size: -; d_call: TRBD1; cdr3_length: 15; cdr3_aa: CASSPRQGSNEKLFF; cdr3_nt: TGTGCCAGCAGCCCCAGACAGGGCTCTAATGAAAAACTGTTTTTT
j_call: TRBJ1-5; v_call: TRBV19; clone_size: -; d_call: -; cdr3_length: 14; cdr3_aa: CASNRISSNQPQHF; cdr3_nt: TGTGCCAGTAATCGGATCTCCAGCAATCAGCCCCAGCATTTT
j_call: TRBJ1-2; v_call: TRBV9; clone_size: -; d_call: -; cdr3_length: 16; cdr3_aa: CASSVGGGRVKYGYTF; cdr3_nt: TGTGCCAGCAGCGTAGGTGGGGGGAGGGTGAAATATGGCTACACCTTC
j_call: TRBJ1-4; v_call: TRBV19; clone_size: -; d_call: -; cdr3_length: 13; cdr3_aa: CAGRSSTNEKLFF; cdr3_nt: TGTGCCGGGCGAAGCTCAACTAATGAAAAACTGTTTTTT
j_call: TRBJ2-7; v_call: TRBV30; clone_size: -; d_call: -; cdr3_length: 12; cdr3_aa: CACVSGSYEQYF; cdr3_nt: TGTGCCTGCGTTAGCGGCTCCTACGAGCAGTACTTC
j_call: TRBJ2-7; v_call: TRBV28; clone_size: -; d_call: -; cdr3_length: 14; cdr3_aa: CASSLEGQIYEQYF; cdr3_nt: TGTGCCAGCAGTTTAGAAGGACAGATCTACGAGCAGTACTTC
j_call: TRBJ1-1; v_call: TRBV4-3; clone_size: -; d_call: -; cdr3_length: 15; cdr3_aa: CASSQGRKPNTEAFF; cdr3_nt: TGCGCCAGCAGCCAAGGACGCAAGCCGAACACTGAAGCTTTCTTT
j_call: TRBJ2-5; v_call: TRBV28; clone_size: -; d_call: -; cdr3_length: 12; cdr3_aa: CASSEGVETQYF; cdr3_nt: TGTGCCAGTTCTGAGGGGGTAGAGACCCAGTACTTC
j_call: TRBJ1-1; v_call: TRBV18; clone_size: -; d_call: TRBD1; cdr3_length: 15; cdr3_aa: CASSPRGQGDTEAFF; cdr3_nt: TGTGCCAGCTCACCTAGGGGACAGGGGGACACTGAAGCTTTCTTT
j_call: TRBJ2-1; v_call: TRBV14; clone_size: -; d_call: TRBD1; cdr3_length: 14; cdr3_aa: CASSRGQGLDEQFF; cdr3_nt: TGTGCCAGCAGCCGAGGACAGGGGCTAGATGAGCAGTTCTTC
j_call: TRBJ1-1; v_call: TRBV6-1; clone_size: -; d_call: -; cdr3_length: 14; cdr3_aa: CASSEGDENTEAFF; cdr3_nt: TGTGCCAGCAGTGAAGGAGACGAAAACACTGAAGCTTTCTTT
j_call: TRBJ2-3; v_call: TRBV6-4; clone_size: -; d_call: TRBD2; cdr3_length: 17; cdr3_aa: CASSPRNHSGRIDTQYF; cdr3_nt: TGTGCCAGCAGCCCACGAAACCATAGCGGGAGAATAGATACGCAGTATTTT
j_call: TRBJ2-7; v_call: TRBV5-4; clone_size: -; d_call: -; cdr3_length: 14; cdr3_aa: CASSLRDTAYEQYF; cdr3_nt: TGTGCCAGCAGCTTAAGGGACACCGCCTACGAGCAGTACTTC
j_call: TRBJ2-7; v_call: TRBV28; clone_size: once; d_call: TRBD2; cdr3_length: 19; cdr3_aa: CASSCSTTSGRAPYYEQYF; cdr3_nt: TGTGCCAGCAGTTGCTCGACCACTAGCGGGAGGGCTCCCTACTACGAGCAGTACTTC
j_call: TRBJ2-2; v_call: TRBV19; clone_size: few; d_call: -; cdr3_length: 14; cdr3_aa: CASSEAGNTGELFF; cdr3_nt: TGTGCCAGTAGTGAGGCGGGGAACACCGGGGAGCTGTTTTTT
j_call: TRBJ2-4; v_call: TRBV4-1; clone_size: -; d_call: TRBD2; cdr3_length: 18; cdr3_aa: CASSEGLAGGSAKNIQYF; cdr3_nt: TGCGCCAGCAGCGAGGGACTAGCGGGAGGTTCGGCCAAAAACATTCAGTACTTC
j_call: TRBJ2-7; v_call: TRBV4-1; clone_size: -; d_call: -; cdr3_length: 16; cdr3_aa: CASSPPQGSGPYEQYF; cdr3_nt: TGCGCCAGCAGCCCCCCCCAGGGGAGCGGCCCCTACGAGCAGTACTTC
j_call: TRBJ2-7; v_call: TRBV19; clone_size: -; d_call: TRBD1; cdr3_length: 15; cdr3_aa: CASSSGQGFSYEQYF; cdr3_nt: TGTGCCAGTAGCTCGGGACAGGGCTTTTCCTACGAGCAGTACTTC
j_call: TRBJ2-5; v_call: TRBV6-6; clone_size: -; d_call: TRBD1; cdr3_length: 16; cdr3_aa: CASSYSIRQGGETQYF; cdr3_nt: TGTGCCAGCAGTTACTCGATAAGACAGGGCGGGGAGACCCAGTACTTC
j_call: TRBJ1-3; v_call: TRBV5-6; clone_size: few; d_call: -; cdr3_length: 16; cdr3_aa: CASSLDNRTTGNTIYF; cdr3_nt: TGTGCCAGCAGCTTGGACAACAGGACGACTGGAAACACCATATATTTT